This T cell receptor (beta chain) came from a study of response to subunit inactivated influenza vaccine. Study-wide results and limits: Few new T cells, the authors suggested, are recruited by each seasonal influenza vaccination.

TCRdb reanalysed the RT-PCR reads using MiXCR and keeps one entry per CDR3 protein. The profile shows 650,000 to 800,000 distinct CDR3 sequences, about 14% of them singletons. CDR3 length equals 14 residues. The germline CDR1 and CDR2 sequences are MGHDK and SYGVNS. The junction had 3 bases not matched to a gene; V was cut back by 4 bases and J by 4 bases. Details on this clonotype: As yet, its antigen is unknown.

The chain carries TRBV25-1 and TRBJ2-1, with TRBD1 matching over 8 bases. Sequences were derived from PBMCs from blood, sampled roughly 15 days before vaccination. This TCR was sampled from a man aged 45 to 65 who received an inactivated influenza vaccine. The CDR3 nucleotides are TGTGCCAGCAGTGGGTGGACAGGGTACAATGAGCAGTTCTTC. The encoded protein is CASSGWTGYNEQFF.